These T cell receptor beta chains were read from a single sample in a study of CD8 T cells in ankylosing spondylitis. TCRdb reprocessed the 5' RACE reads with MiXCR, giving one entry per CDR3 protein. The sample has hundreds of thousands of distinct CDR3 sequences, about 13% seen once. What was sequenced was blood, either unsorted or a sorted T cell fraction (not recorded which). The receptors were gathered from a male donor with ankylosing spondylitis. Both conserved end residues are part of each CDR3. The D gene is left open where the match is weak. Where a row states a size, it is once, few, many or the class of an expanded clone; other rows omit it.

clone size	J gene	D gene	CDR3 length	V gene	CDR3 DNA	CDR3 protein
many	TRBJ1-1	-	14	TRBV5-1	TGCGCCAGCAGCTCTAACAGGGCGAACACTGAAGCTTTCTTT	CASSSNRANTEAFF
few	TRBJ1-2	-	15	TRBV3-1	TGTGCCAGCAGCCAGACCGGAGCGAGCTCCTATGGCTACACCTTC	CASSQTGASSYGYTF
-	TRBJ1-1	TRBD1	16	TRBV12-3/TRBV12-4	TGTGCCAGCAGCCGCCGACAGGGCCATTCTGAAACTGAAGCTTTCTTT	CASSRRQGHSETEAFF
few	TRBJ1-3	-	13	TRBV20-1	TGCAGTGCTAGAGATACGGGGAGTGTCACCATATATTTT	CSARDTGSVTIYF
few	TRBJ2-3	TRBD2	18	TRBV11-2	TGTGCCAGCAGCCTATTTCGGACTAGCGGGAGGATCGCAGATACGCAGTATTTT	CASSLFRTSGRIADTQYF
-	TRBJ1-5	TRBD1	15	TRBV6-1	TGTGCCAGCAGGAAGGGGGCAGAACGACGTCAGCCCCAGCATTTT	CASRKGAERRQPQHF
-	TRBJ1-2	-	14	TRBV12-3/TRBV12-4	TGTGCCAGCAGTCAAGGGTGGGACGGCCTGCTCTACACCTTC	CASSQGWDGLLYTF
few	TRBJ1-6	-	16	TRBV20-1	TGCAGTGCTAGAGATGGGGGGGGAGGCTTCGATTCACCCCTCCACTTT	CSARDGGGGFDSPLHF
many	TRBJ1-2	-	11	TRBV7-9	TGTGCCAGCAGCACCGACTATGGCTACACCTTC	CASSTDYGYTF
-	TRBJ2-5	TRBD1	13	TRBV20-1	TGCAGTGCTAACGCAGGGGGTCAAGAGACCCAGTACTTC	CSANAGGQETQYF
few	TRBJ1-2	-	14	TRBV6-1	TGTGCCACCACCGGACAGCCTTCTAACTATGGCTACACCTTC	CATTGQPSNYGYTF
-	TRBJ1-2	-	11	TRBV20-1	TGCAGTGCTGGAGGGCCGTATGGCTACACCTTC	CSAGGPYGYTF
few	TRBJ1-2	-	15	TRBV12-3/TRBV12-4	TGTGCCAGCAGCCCTGGCCAGGGACGGACGGGGGGCTACACCTTC	CASSPGQGRTGGYTF
many	TRBJ1-5	TRBD1	16	TRBV12-3/TRBV12-4	TGTGCCAGCAGCTGGGGGACAGCCCATAGCAATCAGCCCCAGCATTTT	CASSWGTAHSNQPQHF
-	TRBJ1-1	-	14	TRBV5-8	TGTGCCAGCAGCTTGGCCGGACAGAGGACTGAAGCTTTCTTT	CASSLAGQRTEAFF
-	TRBJ2-1	TRBD1	18	TRBV13	TGTGCCAGCAGCTTGCCCAGGACAGGGGGCATCTCCTACAATGAGCAGTTCTTC	CASSLPRTGGISYNEQFF
few	TRBJ1-1	-	13	TRBV20-1	TGCAGTGCCCGCCACGGTGGGGACACTGAAGCTTTCTTT	CSARHGGDTEAFF
-	TRBJ2-3	-	13	TRBV6-2/TRBV6-3	TGTGCCAGCAATCCATGGGGCACAGATACGCAGTATTTT	CASNPWGTDTQYF
-	TRBJ2-5	-	14	TRBV2	TGTGCCAGCAGTGGTCATCCAGGGGAAGGTGCCCAGTACTTC	CASSGHPGEGAQYF
-	TRBJ1-6	-	11	TRBV7-9	TGTGCCAGCAGCGACAATCTAGTCCTCCACTTT	CASSDNLVLHF